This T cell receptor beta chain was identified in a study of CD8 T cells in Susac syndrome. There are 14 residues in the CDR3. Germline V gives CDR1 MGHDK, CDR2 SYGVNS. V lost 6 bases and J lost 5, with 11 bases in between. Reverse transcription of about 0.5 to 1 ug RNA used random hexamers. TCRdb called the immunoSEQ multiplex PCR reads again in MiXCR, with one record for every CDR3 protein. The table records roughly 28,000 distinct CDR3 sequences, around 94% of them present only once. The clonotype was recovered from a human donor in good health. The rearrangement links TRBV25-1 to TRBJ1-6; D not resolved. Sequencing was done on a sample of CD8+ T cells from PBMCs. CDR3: CASRRELDNSPLHF. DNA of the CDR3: TGTGCCAGCAGGAGAGAACTCGATAATTCACCCCTCCACTTT.